This passage covers 20 T cell receptor beta chains from one sample sequenced in a study of cytomegalovirus exposure and HLA in healthy donors. With 60 Vbeta and 13 Jbeta primers, the PCR was carried out. Only in-frame clones appear in the TCRdb table, and some are missing; sequencing was by immunoSEQ multiplex PCR. Here the sample spans more than 100,000 clones, 60% to 80% being singletons. The specimen sequenced was PBMCs. The receptors were gathered from a woman aged 55-70 years in good health and CMV-seronegative.

This clone was seen only once. The rearrangement joins TRBV15 to TRBJ2-1; 8 bases map to TRBD2. V gave up 1 base and J gave up 2 bases; unmatched junction bases: 4. CDR3 length: 16 amino acids. In germline, CDR1 is LNHNV, CDR2 YYDKDF (reference sequence). CDR3 protein: CATSRASGGPYNEQFF. CDR3 DNA sequence: TGTGCCACCAGCAGAGCGAGCGGGGGCCCCTACAATGAGCAGTTCTTC. The whole variable domain, remainder taken from reference TRBV15 and TRBJ2-1, is DAMVIQNPRYQVTQFGKPVTLSCSQTLNHNVMYWYQQKSSQAPKLLFHYYDKDFNNEADTPDNFQSRRPNTSFCFLDIRSPGLGDTAMYLCATSRASGGPYNEQFFGPGTRLTVL.

This clone was seen only once. This chain uses TRBV27 with TRBJ2-1; 14 bases agree with TRBD2. Trimming cost V 6 bases and J 2 bases; bases outside gene matches: 12. This CDR3 region has 19 residues. Germline V gene data show CDR1 as MNHEY and CDR2 as SMNVEV (reference sequence). The CDR3 loop reads CASRNIGWTSGGTYNEQFF. As DNA, the CDR3 is TGTGCCAGCAGGAATATCGGTTGGACTAGCGGGGGGACCTACAATGAGCAGTTCTTC.

This chain uses TRBV9 with TRBJ1-1, with a tentative D call TRBD1 (5 bases). This CDR3 is 17 amino acids long. V was trimmed by 4 bases and J by 2 bases, leaving 21 bases between them. CDR1 and CDR2 from the germline V gene are SGDLS and YYNGEE. CDR3: CASSPRGGRETNTEAFF. CDR3 DNA: TGTGCCAGCAGCCCAAGGGGAGGGAGGGAAACTAACACTGAAGCTTTCTTT.

Remarks on this clone: Other DNA variants within this sample encode the same CDR3. The chain employs TRBV5-1 and TRBJ2-7, with 7 nucleotides matching TRBD1. Looked up from germline, CDR1 is SGHRS and CDR2 is YFSETQ. J was trimmed by 1 base and V by 0 bases; bases with no gene match: 1. There are 14 residues in the CDR3. CDR3 loop: CASSLGGQSYEQYF. Written as DNA, the CDR3 is TGCGCCAGCAGCTTGGGGGGACAGTCCTACGAGCAGTACTTC.

V gene TRBV9 combines with J gene TRBJ1-4; D is perhaps TRBD1 (5 bases). The V end was cut by 3 bases, the J end by 0 bases, with 6 bases between. This CDR3 comprises 14 residues. The germline gives CDR1 SGDLS, CDR2 YYNGEE. CDR3 in DNA: TGTGCCAGCAGCGGGACAACAACTAATGAAAAACTGTTTTTT. This sequence encodes CASSGTTTNEKLFF.

This clone occurred once. The chain combines TRBV9 with TRBJ2-1; D unclear. V lost 4 bases, J lost 6 bases, and 8 bases lay in between. This CDR3 has 12 amino acids. CDR1 SGDLS and CDR2 YYNGEE come from the germline V gene. The CDR3 DNA follows: TGTGCCAGCAGCTTAGACATCAATGAGCAGTTCTTC. Protein sequence: CASSLDINEQFF.

This clone occurred a few times. The CDR3 DNA follows: TGTGCCAGCAGCGCAGGGAAACATAGCAATCAGCCCCAGCATTTT. Translating gives CASSAGKHSNQPQHF. The chain joins TRBV2 to TRBJ1-5, with a weak D call TRBD1 (5 bases). Trimming pared 6 bases from V and 0 bases from J, leaving 12 bases between. Looked up from germline, CDR1 is SNHLY and CDR2 is FYNNEI. The CDR3 consists of 15 residues. The whole variable domain, remainder taken from reference TRBV2 and TRBJ1-5, is EPEVTQTPSHQVTQMGQEVILRCVPISNHLYFYWYRQILGQKVEFLVSFYNNEISEKSEIFDDQFSVERPDGSNFTLKIRSTKLEDSAMYFCASSAGKHSNQPQHFGDGTRLSIL.

This clone was recorded once. The chain combines TRBV5-8 with TRBJ2-7, with 8 bases fitting TRBD1. This CDR3 region has 14 residues. V shed 9 bases, J shed 3 bases, and the junction held 11 bases outside the gene matches. CDR1 and CDR2 (germline): SGHTS, YDEGEE. Here the CDR3 reads CATGTGLNSYEQYF. For the CDR3, the DNA is TGTGCCACGGGGACAGGCTTGAATAGCTACGAGCAGTACTTC.

V gene TRBV18 combines with J gene TRBJ2-2, with TRBD1 identical over 8 bases. V shed 3 bases, J shed 3 bases, and the junction held 3 bases outside the gene matches. The CDR3 length is 15 residues. Germline V gene data show CDR1 as KGHSH and CDR2 as LQKENI. In DNA, the CDR3 is TGTGCCAGCTCACCCCGACAGGGGTACACCGGGGAGCTGTTTTTT. It specifies CASSPRQGYTGELFF.

The gene calls are TRBV11-2 and TRBJ2-7; 9 positions match TRBD1. V was pared by 1 base and J by 6 bases, with 1 base of the junction left unmatched. Per germline, CDR1 SGHAT and CDR2 FQNNGV. The CDR3 consists of 13 residues. CDR3: CASSLGDRAEQYF. Here the CDR3 DNA reads TGTGCCAGCAGCTTAGGGGACAGGGCCGAGCAGTACTTC. Using reference TRBV11-2 and TRBJ2-7 for the parts outside the CDR3, the full variable domain is EAGVAQSPRYKIIEKRQSVAFWCNPISGHATLYWYQQILGQGPKLLIQFQNNGVVDDSQLPKDRFSAERLKGVDSTLKIQPAKLEDSAVYLCASSLGDRAEQYFGPGTRLTVT.

This clone appeared once. The genes are TRBV15 and TRBJ1-2, with unresolved D. Germline V gene sequence: CDR1 LNHNV, CDR2 YYDKDF (reference sequence). With 1 base removed from V and 4 bases from J, the gap between germline ends came to 19 bases. The length of the CDR3 is 17 residues. The CDR3 spells CATSRGPTLYGVYGYTF. Here the CDR3 DNA reads TGTGCCACCAGCAGAGGCCCAACCCTCTACGGTGTCTATGGCTACACCTTC.

The CDR3 loop reads CASSERLANYEQYF. The CDR3 nucleotides read TGTGCCAGCAGCGAACGGCTAGCCAACTACGAGCAGTACTTC. This rearrangement joins TRBV2 to TRBJ2-7; TRBD2 is a possible D gene (5 bases). This CDR3 comprises 14 residues. Trimming shortened V by 6 bases and J by 3 bases, and 15 bases separated the two germline ends. Germline assignment: CDR1 SNHLY and CDR2 FYNNEI. The full variable domain, rest sourced from reference TRBV2 and TRBJ2-7, is EPEVTQTPSHQVTQMGQEVILRCVPISNHLYFYWYRQILGQKVEFLVSFYNNEISEKSEIFDDQFSVERPDGSNFTLKIRSTKLEDSAMYFCASSERLANYEQYFGPGTRLTVT.

The genes are TRBV5-1 and TRBJ1-5; TRBD1 might be the D (5 bases). The V gene lost 0 bases and the J gene lost 6 bases, with 13 bases spanning the gap. This CDR3 spans 15 amino acids. The germline V gene has CDR1 SGHRS and CDR2 YFSETQ. The CDR3 sequence is CASSLEGVTGQPQHF. CDR3 bases: TGCGCCAGCAGCTTGGAAGGGGTAACGGGTCAGCCCCAGCATTTT.

CDR3 nucleotides: TGTGCCAGCAAAAACCTAGCGGGGGTTTTCGGGGAGCTGTTTTTT. This codes for CASKNLAGVFGELFF. The V gene is TRBV6-5, the J gene TRBJ2-2; 10 nucleotides align to TRBD2. Germline assignment: CDR1 MNHEY and CDR2 SVGAGI. V dropped 7 bases and J dropped 7; count of bases not matched to a gene: 9. The CDR3 is 15 residues long.

The chain carries TRBV18 and TRBJ1-1, with 7 bases fitting TRBD1. J gave up 3 bases and V 3 bases, and 4 bases lay outside the gene matches. Germline CDR1 KGHSH, CDR2 LQKENI. The CDR3 covers 14 residues. DNA of the CDR3: TGTGCCAGCTCACCGGTGACAGGGCACACTGAAGCTTTCTTT. Translated, it gives CASSPVTGHTEAFF.

The V call is TRBV20-1, the J call TRBJ2-1; D ambiguous. V was clipped by 6 bases and J by 10 bases, with 13 bases between them. The CDR3 runs to 11 residues. Germline V gene data show CDR1 as DFQATT and CDR2 as SNEGSKA (reference sequence). CDR3 region: CSAAPAIEQFF. In DNA, the CDR3 is TGCAGTGCAGCACCCGCAATCGAGCAGTTCTTC.

The V call is TRBV5-1, the J call TRBJ1-2, with D maybe TRBD1 (6 bases). Germline-derived CDR1 and CDR2 are SGHRS and YFSETQ. Trimming took 7 bases from V and 10 from J, leaving 17 bases between them. The CDR3 is 12 residues long. CDR3 sequence: CASALDSFSYTF. The CDR3 DNA sequence: TGCGCCAGCGCATTGGACAGCTTCTCCTACACCTTC.

V usage is TRBV18 and J usage is TRBJ1-6; TRBD1 is a possible D gene (6 bases). The V and J ends lost 3 bases and 3 bases respectively, with 12 bases between them. The germline V gene has CDR1 KGHSH and CDR2 LQKENI. The CDR3 runs to 16 residues. CDR3 coding DNA: TGTGCCAGCTCACCCCAGACAGGAGGCTATAATTCACCCCTCCACTTT. Translating it yields CASSPQTGGYNSPLHF.

The V call is TRBV7-6, the J call TRBJ2-1; TRBD2 aligns across 11 bases. V trimming: 8 bases; J trimming: 6 bases; junction bases outside the gene matches: 3. CDR3 length: 13 residues. Germline V CDR1 and CDR2: SGHVS, FNYEAQ. In DNA form, the CDR3 reads TGTGCCAGCGGACTAGCGGGTCGCAATGAGCAGTTCTTC. This gives the protein CASGLAGRNEQFF. Drawing the rest from reference TRBV7-6 and TRBJ2-1, the complete variable domain is GAGVSQSPRYKVTKRGQDVALRCDPISGHVSLYWYRQALGQGPEFLTYFNYEAQQDKSGLPNDRFSAERPEGSISTLTIQRTEQRDSAMYRCASGLAGRNEQFFGPGTRLTVL.

The J gene is TRBJ2-7, the V gene TRBV7-2, with 8 nucleotides matching TRBD2. The V gene's germline CDR1 is SGHTA and CDR2 FQGNSA. J lost 1 base, V lost 5 bases, and 10 bases had no gene match. There are 16 residues in the CDR3. The CDR3 DNA reads TGTGCCAGCAGCCCGGGGGGGCAGGGCCCTTCCTACGAGCAGTACTTC. Its translation: CASSPGGQGPSYEQYF.